This T cell receptor (beta chain) was observed in a study of shared clonotypes between healthy human individuals. As for the study in general: CD4 naive and CD4 memory each took three plates per donor, while CD8 naive took two and CD8 memory one.

TCRdb keeps only in-frame clones here, not all; method: immunoSEQ multiplex PCR. The sample has about 2.3 million clones, approximately 90% seen once; the top ten hold approximately 0.39%. Trimming shortened V by 3 bases and J by 3 bases, and 9 bases separated the two germline ends. CDR3 size: 14 residues. Germline CDR1 is MDHEN and CDR2 is SYDVKM. As regards this clone: The antigen remains undetermined.

Study-wide points: For naive CD4 cells, approximately 5% of clonotypes were shared across a handful of donors. Among donors, sharing of clonotypes was expected to be affected by sequencing depth.

This receptor was obtained from a man between 18 and 29 years old in good health. Some clones in this sample may be carry-over from other donors' samples. The chain combines TRBV28 with TRBJ1-5, with a weak D call TRBD1 (5 bases). The sequenced sample consisted of naive CD4+ T cells from PBMCs. Described subset: CD45RA+ positively selected. As DNA, the CDR3 is TGTGCCAGCAGTTTGAGACAGCCCAATCAGCCCCAGCATTTT. Amino acids: CASSLRQPNQPQHF.